These T cell receptor beta chains were read from a single sample in a study of blood T cell repertoires in COVID-19. Sequencing was performed with immunoSEQ multiplex PCR; in TCRdb, only in-frame clones are kept and a portion is missing. The table records around 100,000 clones, 75% to 85% of them present only once. The sample taken for sequencing was peripheral blood. These receptors were taken from a man aged 65 to 85 with acute or convalescent COVID-19. CDR3s include the opening cysteine and the closing phenylalanine or tryptophan. The D gene is left open where the match is weak. Only part of the rows carry a size: once, few, many, or a class if the clone is expanded.

d_call clone_size j_call v_call cdr3_aa cdr3_nt
- few TRBJ1-4 TRBV7-8 CASSSWTKANEKLFF TGTGCCAGCAGCTCCTGGACAAAAGCAAATGAAAAACTGTTTTTT
- - TRBJ1-4 TRBV7-2 CASSFQLGEKLFF TGTGCCAGCAGCTTTCAACTCGGGGAAAAACTGTTTTTT
- - TRBJ2-2 TRBV6-5 CASSYSSRVTGELFF TGTGCCAGCAGTTACTCATCCAGGGTCACCGGGGAGCTGTTTTTT
TRBD1 - TRBJ2-4 TRBV19 CASRQRGPNLAKNIQYF TGTGCCAGCCGCCAGAGGGGGCCTAATTTGGCCAAAAACATTCAGTACTTC
- - TRBJ1-3 TRBV5-6 CASRLGRGRNTIYF TGTGCCAGCCGCCTCGGCAGGGGAAGGAACACCATATATTTT
- - TRBJ2-5 TRBV9 CASSVGQQETQYF TGTGCCAGCAGCGTAGGGCAGCAAGAGACCCAGTACTTC
- - TRBJ1-4 TRBV15 CATTSLNAGNMGKLFF TGTGCCACCACCAGCCTAAACGCGGGCAATATGGGAAAACTGTTTTTT
- few TRBJ1-2 TRBV20-1 CSASSGINYGYTF TGCAGTGCCAGTTCCGGGATAAACTATGGCTACACCTTC
TRBD1 - TRBJ2-2 TRBV5-1 CASSQDRGTGELFF TGCGCCAGCAGCCAGGACAGGGGCACCGGGGAGCTGTTTTTT
TRBD2 - TRBJ2-1 TRBV27 CASSLRAGVTYNEQFF TGTGCCAGCAGTTTAAGGGCGGGAGTAACCTACAATGAGCAGTTCTTC
- - TRBJ2-1 TRBV5-6 CASSGRQKSSYNEQFF TGTGCCAGCAGCGGCAGACAGAAAAGCTCCTACAATGAGCAGTTCTTC
- - TRBJ2-5 TRBV5-4 CASSPTAERQETQYF TGTGCCAGCAGTCCTACCGCGGAGCGACAAGAGACCCAGTACTTC
TRBD1 - TRBJ1-1 TRBV7-3 CASSQQGALHTEAFF TGTGCCAGCAGCCAACAGGGGGCGCTTCACACTGAAGCTTTCTTT
- - TRBJ1-1 TRBV14 CASSQVTGWDTEAFF TGTGCCAGCAGCCAAGTTACAGGGTGGGACACTGAAGCTTTCTTT
- - TRBJ1-3 TRBV2 CASSDYSAGVSGNTIYF TGTGCCAGCAGTGATTATTCGGCGGGGGTCTCTGGAAACACCATATATTTT
TRBD1 - TRBJ1-2 TRBV12-3/TRBV12-4 CASSFYRGSGYTF TGTGCCAGCAGTTTTTACAGGGGAAGTGGCTACACCTTC
TRBD1 - TRBJ1-5 TRBV2 CASSDRGLIGQPQHF TGTGCCAGCAGCGACAGGGGGCTGATAGGTCAGCCCCAGCATTTT
TRBD1 - TRBJ1-6 TRBV16 CASSQSGQPNSPLHF TGTGCCAGCAGCCAGTCGGGACAGCCTAATTCACCCCTCCACTTT
- - TRBJ1-5 TRBV7-9 CASSLGPGTTSNQPQHF TGTGCCAGCAGCTTAGGGCCCGGGACAACTAGCAATCAGCCCCAGCATTTT
TRBD2 - TRBJ2-1 TRBV5-8 CASSLTLAGSYGEQFF TGTGCCAGCAGCTTGACACTAGCGGGAAGCTATGGGGAGCAGTTCTTC
TRBD2 - TRBJ2-1 TRBV9 CASSVVAGGSGNEQFF TGTGCCAGCAGCGTAGTAGCGGGAGGGAGTGGAAATGAGCAGTTCTTC
TRBD2 - TRBJ2-5 TRBV2 CASSENPRGGASRETQYF TGTGCCAGCAGTGAAAATCCCCGCGGGGGGGCGTCTCGGGAGACCCAGTACTTC
- - TRBJ1-1 TRBV6-4 CASSDSERNTEAFF TGTGCCAGCAGTGACAGCGAAAGGAACACTGAAGCTTTCTTT
TRBD2 - TRBJ2-7 TRBV3-1/TRBV3-2 CASSQESGRSARGEQYF TGTGCCAGCAGCCAAGAGTCCGGGAGGAGCGCTAGGGGCGAGCAGTACTTC
TRBD2 - TRBJ2-1 TRBV28 CATQSSGRGGEQFF TGTGCCACACAATCTAGCGGGAGAGGTGGTGAGCAGTTCTTC
- - TRBJ1-2 TRBV4-2 CASSLALAASYANYGYTF TGTGCCAGCAGCCTCGCCTTGGCAGCGAGTTACGCTAACTATGGCTACACCTTC
TRBD1 - TRBJ1-6 TRBV30 CASQVGQGASPLHF TGTGCCTCTCAAGTGGGTCAGGGGGCCTCACCCCTCCACTTT
TRBD1 few TRBJ1-2 TRBV9 CASSARTGTGGYGYTF TGTGCCAGCAGCGCACGTACCGGGACAGGGGGGTATGGCTACACCTTC
TRBD1 few TRBJ1-6 TRBV7-9 CASRPGTGEKSYNSPLHF TGTGCCAGCAGGCCGGGGACAGGGGAAAAGTCCTATAATTCACCCCTCCACTTT
- - TRBJ2-1 TRBV19 CASSIPLGRGEQFF TGTGCCAGTAGTATCCCTTTAGGACGGGGTGAGCAGTTCTTC
- - TRBJ1-4 TRBV10-2 CASRRGNNEKLFF TGCGCCAGCCGGCGGGGTAATAATGAAAAACTGTTTTTT
- - TRBJ2-5 TRBV5-1 CASSQAAKQETQYF TGCGCCAGCAGCCAAGCGGCCAAACAAGAGACCCAGTACTTC
- - TRBJ2-3 TRBV28 CASSLGLADTDTQYF TGTGCCAGCAGTTTAGGGTTAGCGGACACAGATACGCAGTATTTT
- - TRBJ2-7 TRBV7-2 CASSLWGLEQYF TGTGCCAGCAGCTTATGGGGACTCGAGCAGTACTTC
TRBD1 - TRBJ1-1 TRBV6-5 CASSTWGQGRTEAFF TGTGCCAGCAGTACCTGGGGACAGGGGAGAACTGAAGCTTTCTTT
- - TRBJ2-1 TRBV7-9 CASSRGESYNEQFF TGTGCCAGCAGCCGCGGGGAATCCTACAATGAGCAGTTCTTC
- - TRBJ2-7 TRBV7-9 CASRLSRDYEQYF TGTGCCAGCAGATTGAGCAGGGACTACGAGCAGTACTTC
- - TRBJ2-1 TRBV5-4 CASSLGGGSYNEQFF TGTGCCAGCAGCTTGGGAGGGGGCTCCTACAATGAGCAGTTCTTC
TRBD1 - TRBJ2-4 TRBV19 CASSESTGVLNIQYF TGTGCCAGTAGTGAATCGACAGGGGTTTTGAACATTCAGTACTTC
- - TRBJ2-5 TRBV21-1 CASAREGQSSQETQYF TGTGCCAGCGCTCGGGAGGGACAATCCTCCCAAGAGACCCAGTACTTC
- - TRBJ1-1 TRBV12-5 CASGENAGAFF TGTGCTAGTGGGGAAAACGCGGGAGCTTTCTTT
- once TRBJ2-1 TRBV12-5 CASGSLREQFF TGTGCTAGTGGCTCCCTCCGGGAGCAGTTCTTC
- - TRBJ2-3 TRBV6-5 CASRASPDTQYF TGTGCCAGCAGGGCCAGTCCAGATACGCAGTATTTT
TRBD1 - TRBJ2-7 TRBV5-1 CASSLQGAGFEQYF TGCGCCAGCAGCTTACAGGGGGCGGGTTTCGAGCAGTACTTC
- - TRBJ2-7 TRBV19 CASSLWGRTYEQYF TGTGCCAGTAGTTTGTGGGGCCGGACCTACGAGCAGTACTTC
- - TRBJ2-7 TRBV7-3 CASSISGTLTYEQYF TGTGCCAGCAGCATATCCGGGACTCTAACCTACGAGCAGTACTTC
TRBD1 - TRBJ2-7 TRBV18 CASSTGGFYEQYF TGTGCCAGCTCGACAGGGGGCTTCTACGAGCAGTACTTC
TRBD1 once TRBJ1-1 TRBV18 CASSPGTGREAEAFF TGTGCCAGCTCACCAGGGACAGGGAGAGAGGCTGAAGCTTTCTTT
- - TRBJ1-1 TRBV1 CTSSERGGQGARSSEAFF TGCACCAGCAGCGAAAGAGGGGGACAGGGGGCGAGATCTAGTGAAGCTTTCTTT
TRBD1 - TRBJ1-2 TRBV28 CASSPKYRDSGYGYTF TGTGCCAGCAGTCCGAAGTACCGGGACAGCGGCTATGGCTACACCTTC
- - TRBJ2-2 TRBV5-4 CASSNGRLAGELFF TGTGCCAGCAGCAACGGGAGATTGGCCGGGGAGCTGTTTTTT